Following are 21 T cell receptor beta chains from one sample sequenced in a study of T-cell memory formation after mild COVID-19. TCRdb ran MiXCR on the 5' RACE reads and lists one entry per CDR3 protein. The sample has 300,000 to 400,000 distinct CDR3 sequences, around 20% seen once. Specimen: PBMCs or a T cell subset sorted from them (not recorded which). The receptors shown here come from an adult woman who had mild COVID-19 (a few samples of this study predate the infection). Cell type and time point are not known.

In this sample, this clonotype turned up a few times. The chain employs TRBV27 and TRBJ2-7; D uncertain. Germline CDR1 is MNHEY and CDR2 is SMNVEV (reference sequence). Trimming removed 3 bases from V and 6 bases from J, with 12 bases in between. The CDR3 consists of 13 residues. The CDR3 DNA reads TGTGCCAGCAGTTTGCTTCAGACTGGCGAGCAGTACTTC. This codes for CASSLLQTGEQYF.

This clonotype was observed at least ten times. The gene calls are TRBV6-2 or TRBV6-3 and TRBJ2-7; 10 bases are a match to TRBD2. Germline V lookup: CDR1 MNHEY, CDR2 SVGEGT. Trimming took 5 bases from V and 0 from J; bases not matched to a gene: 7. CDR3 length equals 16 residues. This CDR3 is CASSLPSSGSSYEQYF. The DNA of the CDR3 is TGTGCCAGCAGTCTCCCCTCTAGCGGGAGCTCCTACGAGCAGTACTTC.

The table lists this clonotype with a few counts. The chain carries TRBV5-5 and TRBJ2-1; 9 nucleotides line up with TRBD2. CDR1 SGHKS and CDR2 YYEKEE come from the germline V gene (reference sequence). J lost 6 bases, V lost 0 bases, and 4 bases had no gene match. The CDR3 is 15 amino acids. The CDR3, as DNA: TGTGCCAGCAGCTTGGAGGGACTAGCCACCAATGAGCAGTTCTTC. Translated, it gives CASSLEGLATNEQFF.

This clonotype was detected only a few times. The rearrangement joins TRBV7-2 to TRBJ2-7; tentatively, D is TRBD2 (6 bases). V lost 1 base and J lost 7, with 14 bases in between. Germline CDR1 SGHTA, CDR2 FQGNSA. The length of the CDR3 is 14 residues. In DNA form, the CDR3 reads TGTGCCAGCAGCTTAGTGGAGGGAGCCGCGGAGCAGTACTTC. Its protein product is CASSLVEGAAEQYF.

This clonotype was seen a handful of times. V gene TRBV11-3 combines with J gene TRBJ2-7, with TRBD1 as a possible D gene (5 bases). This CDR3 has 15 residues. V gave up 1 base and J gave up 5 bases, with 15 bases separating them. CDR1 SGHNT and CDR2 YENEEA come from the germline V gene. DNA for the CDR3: TGTGCCAGCAGCTTAGGGTATGGGCAGGGTGACGAGCAGTACTTC. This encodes CASSLGYGQGDEQYF.

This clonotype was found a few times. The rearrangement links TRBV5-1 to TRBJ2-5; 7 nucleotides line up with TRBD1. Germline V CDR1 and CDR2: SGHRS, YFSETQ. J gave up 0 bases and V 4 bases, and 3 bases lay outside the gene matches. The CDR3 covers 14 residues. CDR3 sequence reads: CASSKGTDQETQYF. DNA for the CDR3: TGCGCCAGCAGCAAAGGGACAGACCAAGAGACCCAGTACTTC. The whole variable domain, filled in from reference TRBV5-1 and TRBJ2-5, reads KAGVTQTPRYLIKTRGQQVTLSCSPISGHRSVSWYQQTPGQGLQFLFEYFSETQRNKGNFPGRFSGRQFSNSRSEMNVSTLELGDSALYLCASSKGTDQETQYFGPGTRLLVL.

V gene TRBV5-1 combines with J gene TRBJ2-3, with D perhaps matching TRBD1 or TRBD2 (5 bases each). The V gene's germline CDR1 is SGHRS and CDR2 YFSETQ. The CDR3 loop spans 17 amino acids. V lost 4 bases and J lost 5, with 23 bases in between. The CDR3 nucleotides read TGCGCCAGCAGCCGAAGACTTGGAAAGAGGGACGGAGATACGCAGTATTTT. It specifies CASSRRLGKRDGDTQYF.

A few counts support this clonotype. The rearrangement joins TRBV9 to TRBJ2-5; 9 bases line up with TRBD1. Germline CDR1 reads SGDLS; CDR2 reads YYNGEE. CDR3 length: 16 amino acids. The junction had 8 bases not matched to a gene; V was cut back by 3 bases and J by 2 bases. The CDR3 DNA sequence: TGTGCCAGCAGCGGGGGGACAGGGAGACGACAAGAGACCCAGTACTTC. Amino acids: CASSGGTGRRQETQYF.

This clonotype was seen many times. CDR3 protein: CASSLLAGAYNEQFF. The CDR3 DNA reads as TGTGCCAGCAGCTTACTAGCGGGGGCTTACAATGAGCAGTTCTTC. V gene TRBV7-2 combines with J gene TRBJ2-1; 10 bases align to TRBD2. This CDR3 spans 15 amino acids. From germline, CDR1 is SGHTA and CDR2 FQGNSA. With 2 bases clipped from V and 4 bases from J, the junction kept 2 bases outside the gene matches.

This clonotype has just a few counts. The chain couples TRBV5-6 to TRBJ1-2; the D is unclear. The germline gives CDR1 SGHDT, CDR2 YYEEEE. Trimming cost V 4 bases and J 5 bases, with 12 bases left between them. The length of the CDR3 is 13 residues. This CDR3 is CASSAHTGYGYTF. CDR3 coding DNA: TGTGCCAGCAGCGCCCATACCGGATATGGCTACACCTTC.

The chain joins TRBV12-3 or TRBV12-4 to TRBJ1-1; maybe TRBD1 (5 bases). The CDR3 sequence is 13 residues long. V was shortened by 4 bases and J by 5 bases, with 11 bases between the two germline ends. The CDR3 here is CASSSRGVTEAFF. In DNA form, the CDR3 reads TGTGCCAGCAGTTCCCGAGGGGTTACTGAAGCTTTCTTT.

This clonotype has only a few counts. CDR3 region: CASSSRDRGTGYTF. The CDR3 DNA is TGTGCCAGCAGCTCCCGGGACAGGGGAACTGGCTACACCTTC. This rearrangement joins TRBV5-4 to TRBJ1-2; 10 nucleotides agree with TRBD1. Germline CDR1 and CDR2: SGHNT and YYREEE (reference sequence). V lost 3 bases and J lost 7; bases outside the gene matches: 6. There are 14 residues in the CDR3. The full variable domain, with the rest looked up from reference TRBV5-4 and TRBJ1-2, is ETGVTQSPTHLIKTRGQQVTLRCSSQSGHNTVSWYQQALGQGPQFIFQYYREEENGRGNFPPRFSGLQFPNYSSELNVNALELDDSALYLCASSSRDRGTGYTFGSGTRLTVV.

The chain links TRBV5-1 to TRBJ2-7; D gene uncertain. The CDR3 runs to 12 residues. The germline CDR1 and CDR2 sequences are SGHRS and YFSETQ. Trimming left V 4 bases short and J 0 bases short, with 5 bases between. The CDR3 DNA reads TGCGCCAGCAGCACGAGCTCCTACGAGCAGTACTTC. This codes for CASSTSSYEQYF. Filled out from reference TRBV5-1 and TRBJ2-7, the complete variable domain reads KAGVTQTPRYLIKTRGQQVTLSCSPISGHRSVSWYQQTPGQGLQFLFEYFSETQRNKGNFPGRFSGRQFSNSRSEMNVSTLELGDSALYLCASSTSSYEQYFGPGTRLTVT.

CDR3 DNA sequence: TGCAGTGCTAGAGGACAGGGGGGTTACTACGAGCAGTACTTC. Residues: CSARGQGGYYEQYF. The J gene is TRBJ2-7, the V gene TRBV20-1, with 9 bases fitting TRBD1. Germline CDR1 is DFQATT and CDR2 is SNEGSKA (reference sequence). V shed 1 base and J 3 bases; nucleotides not matched to a gene: 4. The CDR3 contains 14 residues.

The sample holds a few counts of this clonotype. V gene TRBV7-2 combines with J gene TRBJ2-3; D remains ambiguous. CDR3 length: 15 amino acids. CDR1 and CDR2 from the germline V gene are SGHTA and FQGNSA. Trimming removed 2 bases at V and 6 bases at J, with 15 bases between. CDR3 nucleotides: TGTGCCAGCAGCTTAATGGGATACCCCAGTGATACGCAGTATTTT. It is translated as CASSLMGYPSDTQYF. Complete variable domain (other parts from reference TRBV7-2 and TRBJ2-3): GAGVSQSPSNKVTEKGKDVELRCDPISGHTALYWYRQSLGQGLEFLIYFQGNSAPDKSGLPSDRFSAERTGGSVSTLTIQRTQQEDSAVYLCASSLMGYPSDTQYFGPGTRLTVL.

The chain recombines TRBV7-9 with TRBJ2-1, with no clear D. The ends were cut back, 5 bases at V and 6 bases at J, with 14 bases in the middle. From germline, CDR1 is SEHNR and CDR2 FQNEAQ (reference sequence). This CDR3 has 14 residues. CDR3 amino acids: CASSHVREFNEQFF. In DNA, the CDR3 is TGTGCCAGCAGCCACGTAAGGGAATTCAATGAGCAGTTCTTC.

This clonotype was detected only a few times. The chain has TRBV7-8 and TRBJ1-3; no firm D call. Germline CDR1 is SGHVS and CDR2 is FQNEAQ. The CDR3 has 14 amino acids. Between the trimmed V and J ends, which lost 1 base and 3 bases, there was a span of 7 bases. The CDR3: CASSLVAGGNTIYF. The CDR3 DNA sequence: TGTGCCAGCAGCTTAGTGGCGGGTGGAAACACCATATATTTT.

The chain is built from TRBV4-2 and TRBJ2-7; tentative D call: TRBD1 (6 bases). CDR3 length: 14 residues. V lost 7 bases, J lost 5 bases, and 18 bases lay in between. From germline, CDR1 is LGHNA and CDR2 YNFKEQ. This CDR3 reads CASTETRGINEQYF. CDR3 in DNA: TGTGCCAGCACCGAGACCAGGGGTATCAACGAGCAGTACTTC.

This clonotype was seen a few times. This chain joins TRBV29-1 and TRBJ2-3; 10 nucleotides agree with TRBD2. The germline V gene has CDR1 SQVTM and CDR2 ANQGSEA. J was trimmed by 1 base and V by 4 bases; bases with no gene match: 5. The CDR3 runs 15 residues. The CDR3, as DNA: TGCAGCGTTGGGGTTACTAGCGGGGGCACAGATACGCAGTATTTT. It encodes CSVGVTSGGTDTQYF.

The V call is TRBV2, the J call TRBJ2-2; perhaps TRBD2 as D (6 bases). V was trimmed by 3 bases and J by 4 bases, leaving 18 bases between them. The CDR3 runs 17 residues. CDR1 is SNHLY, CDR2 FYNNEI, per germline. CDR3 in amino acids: CASSEEGLPMGTGELFF. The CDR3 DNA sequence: TGTGCCAGCAGTGAGGAGGGACTGCCCATGGGCACCGGGGAGCTGTTTTTT.

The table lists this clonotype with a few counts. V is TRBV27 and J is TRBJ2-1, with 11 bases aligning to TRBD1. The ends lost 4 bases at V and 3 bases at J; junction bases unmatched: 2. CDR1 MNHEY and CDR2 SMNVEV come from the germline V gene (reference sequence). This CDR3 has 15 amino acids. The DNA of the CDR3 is TGTGCCAGCAGTTGGACAGGGGGCTTCTACAATGAGCAGTTCTTC. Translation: CASSWTGGFYNEQFF.